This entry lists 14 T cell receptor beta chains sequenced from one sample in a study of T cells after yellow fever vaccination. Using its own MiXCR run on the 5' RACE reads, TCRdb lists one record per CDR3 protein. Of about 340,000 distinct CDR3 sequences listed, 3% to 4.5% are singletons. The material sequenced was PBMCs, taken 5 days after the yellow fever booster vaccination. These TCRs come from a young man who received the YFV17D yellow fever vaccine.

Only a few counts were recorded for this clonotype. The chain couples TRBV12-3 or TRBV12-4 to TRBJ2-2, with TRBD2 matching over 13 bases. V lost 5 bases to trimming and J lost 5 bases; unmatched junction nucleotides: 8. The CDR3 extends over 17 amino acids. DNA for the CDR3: TGTGCCAGCAGTGTCGGACTAGCGGGGGACCGAACCGGGGAGCTGTTTTTT. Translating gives CASSVGLAGDRTGELFF.

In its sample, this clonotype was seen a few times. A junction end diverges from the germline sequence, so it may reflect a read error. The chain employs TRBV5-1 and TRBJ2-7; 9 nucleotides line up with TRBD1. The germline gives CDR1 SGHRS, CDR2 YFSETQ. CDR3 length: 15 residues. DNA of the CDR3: TGCGACAGCAGCTTGATCGGGACAGGGATCTCCGAGCAGTACTTC. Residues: CDSSLIGTGISEQYF.

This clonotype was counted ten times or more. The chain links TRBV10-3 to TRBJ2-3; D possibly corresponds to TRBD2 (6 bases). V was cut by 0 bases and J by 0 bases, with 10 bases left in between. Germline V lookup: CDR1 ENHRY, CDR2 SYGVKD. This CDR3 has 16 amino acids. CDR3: CAISESWGRSTDTQYF. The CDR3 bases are TGTGCCATCAGTGAGTCTTGGGGGAGGAGCACAGATACGCAGTATTTT.

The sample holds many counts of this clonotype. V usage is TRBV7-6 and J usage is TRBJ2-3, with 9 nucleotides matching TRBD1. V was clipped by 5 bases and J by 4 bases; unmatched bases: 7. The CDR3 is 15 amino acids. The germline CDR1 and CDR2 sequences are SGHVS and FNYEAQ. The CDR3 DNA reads TGTGCCAGCAGCCCTTGGACAGGGGATCCAGATACGCAGTATTTT. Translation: CASSPWTGDPDTQYF.

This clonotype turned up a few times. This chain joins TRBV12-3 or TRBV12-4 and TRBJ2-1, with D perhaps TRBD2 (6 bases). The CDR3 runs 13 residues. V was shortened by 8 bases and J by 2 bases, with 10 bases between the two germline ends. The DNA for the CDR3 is TGTGCCAGCGGGACTTTTACCTACAATGAGCAGTTCTTC. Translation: CASGTFTYNEQFF.

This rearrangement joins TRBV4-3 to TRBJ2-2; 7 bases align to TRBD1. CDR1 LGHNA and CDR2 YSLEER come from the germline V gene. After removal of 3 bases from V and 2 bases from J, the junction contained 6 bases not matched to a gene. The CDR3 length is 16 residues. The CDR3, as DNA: TGCGCCAGCAGCCACAAAGGGGGCGCTAACACCGGGGAGCTGTTTTTT. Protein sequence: CASSHKGGANTGELFF.

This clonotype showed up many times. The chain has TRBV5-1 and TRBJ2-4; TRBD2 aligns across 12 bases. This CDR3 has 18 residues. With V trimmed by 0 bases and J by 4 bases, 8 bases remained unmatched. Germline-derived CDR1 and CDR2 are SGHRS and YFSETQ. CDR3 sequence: CASSLDRTSGVRKNIQYF. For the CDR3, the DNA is TGCGCCAGCAGCTTGGACAGGACTAGCGGGGTACGGAAAAACATTCAGTACTTC.

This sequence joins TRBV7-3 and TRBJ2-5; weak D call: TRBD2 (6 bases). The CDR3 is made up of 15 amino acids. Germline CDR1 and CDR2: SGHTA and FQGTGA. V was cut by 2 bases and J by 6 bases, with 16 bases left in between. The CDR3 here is CASSLSPGDVKTQYF. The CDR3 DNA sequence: TGTGCCAGCAGCTTATCCCCGGGGGACGTGAAGACCCAGTACTTC.

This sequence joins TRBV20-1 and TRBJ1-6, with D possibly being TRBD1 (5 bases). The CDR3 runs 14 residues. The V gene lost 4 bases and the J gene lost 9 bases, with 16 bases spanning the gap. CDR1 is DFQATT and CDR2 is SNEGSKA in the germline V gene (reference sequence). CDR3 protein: CSAIPQGMGSPLHF. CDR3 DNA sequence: TGCAGTGCTATTCCCCAGGGAATGGGTTCACCCCTCCACTTT.

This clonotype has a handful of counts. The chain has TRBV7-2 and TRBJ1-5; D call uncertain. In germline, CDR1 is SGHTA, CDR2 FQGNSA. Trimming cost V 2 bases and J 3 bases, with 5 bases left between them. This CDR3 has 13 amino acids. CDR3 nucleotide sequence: TGTGCCAGCAGCTTAATCATCAATCAGCCCCAGCATTTT. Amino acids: CASSLIINQPQHF. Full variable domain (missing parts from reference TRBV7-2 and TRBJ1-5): GAGVSQSPSNKVTEKGKDVELRCDPISGHTALYWYRQSLGQGLEFLIYFQGNSAPDKSGLPSDRFSAERTGGSVSTLTIQRTQQEDSAVYLCASSLIINQPQHFGDGTRLSIL.

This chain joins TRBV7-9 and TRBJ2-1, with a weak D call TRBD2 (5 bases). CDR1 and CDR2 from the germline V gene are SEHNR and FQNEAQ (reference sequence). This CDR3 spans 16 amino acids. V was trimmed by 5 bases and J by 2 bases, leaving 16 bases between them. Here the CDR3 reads CASSLRRMDPYNEQFF. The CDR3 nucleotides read TGTGCCAGCAGCCTAAGGAGGATGGACCCCTACAATGAGCAGTTCTTC. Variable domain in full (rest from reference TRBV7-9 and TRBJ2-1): DTGVSQNPRHKITKRGQNVTFRCDPISEHNRLYWYRQTLGQGPEFLTYFQNEAQLEKSRLLSDRFSAERPKGSFSTLEIQRTEQGDSAMYLCASSLRRMDPYNEQFFGPGTRLTVL.

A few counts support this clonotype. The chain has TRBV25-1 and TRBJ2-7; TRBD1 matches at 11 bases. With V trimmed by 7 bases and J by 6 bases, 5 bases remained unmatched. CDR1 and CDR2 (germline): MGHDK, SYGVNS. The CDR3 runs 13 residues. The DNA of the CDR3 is TGTGCCAGCACCGGGACAGGGGGTTCCGAGCAGTACTTC. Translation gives CASTGTGGSEQYF.

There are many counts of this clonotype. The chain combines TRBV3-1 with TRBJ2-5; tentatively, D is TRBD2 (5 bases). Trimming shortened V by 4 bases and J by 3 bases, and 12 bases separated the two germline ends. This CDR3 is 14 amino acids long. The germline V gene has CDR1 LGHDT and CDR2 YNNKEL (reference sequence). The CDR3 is CASSPSGIKETQYF. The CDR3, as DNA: TGTGCCAGCAGCCCTTCGGGAATCAAAGAGACCCAGTACTTC.

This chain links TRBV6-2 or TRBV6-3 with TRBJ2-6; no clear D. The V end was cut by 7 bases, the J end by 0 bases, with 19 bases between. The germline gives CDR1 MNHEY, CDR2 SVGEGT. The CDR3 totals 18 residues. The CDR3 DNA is TGTGCCAGCACCGTCGCCCGGCAGGCCCACTCTGGGGCCAACGTCCTGACTTTC. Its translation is CASTVARQAHSGANVLTF.